These 25 T cell receptor beta chains originate from one sample sequenced in a study of regulatory T cells in long-lasting Graves disease. Sequencing libraries for TCR beta were prepared with iRepertoire HTBI primers and Arm-PCR of CDR3 regions. TCRdb re-analysed the multiplex PCR reads in MiXCR, keeping a single row per CDR3 protein. The sample carries around 420,000 distinct CDR3 sequences, approximately 15% recorded once. As for time point: newly diagnosed GD, antithyroid drugs for less than 3 months. PBMC-extracted RNA yielded the TCR library. The sample also formed part of further work on T cells in Graves' hyperthyroidism and ophthalmopathy.

This specimen was peripheral blood mononuclear cells (PBMCs), taken at new diagnosis, from a patient treated with antithyroid drugs. Receptors were obtained from a woman in her 40s with Graves disease.

Comments on this clonotype: A read error is the likely source, as a far larger clone sits one nucleotide away. The chain couples TRBV2 to TRBJ2-1; D is unclear. The J call is doubtful: the DNA matches TRBJ2-5 better. CDR1 and CDR2 (germline): SNHLY, FYNNEI. This CDR3 is 16 amino acids long. The CDR3 is CVSSGVARGIGETQYF. The CDR3 DNA is TGTGTCAGCAGTGGAGTCGCAAGAGGAATCGGAGAGACCCAGTACTTC.

This clonotype was seen at least ten times. V gene TRBV12-3 or TRBV12-4 combines with J gene TRBJ1-6; D is perhaps TRBD1 (5 bases). V dropped 2 bases and J dropped 9 bases, with 8 bases sitting between them. This CDR3 region has 13 residues. CDR3 in amino acids: CASSLQGGSPLHF. The CDR3 DNA sequence: TGTGCCAGCAGTTTACAGGGAGGTTCACCCCTCCACTTT.

In its sample, this clonotype was seen many times. The V call is TRBV6-2 or TRBV6-3, the J call TRBJ2-1; tentatively, D is TRBD1 or TRBD2 (5 bases each). V was trimmed by 8 bases and J by 3 bases, leaving 14 bases between them. Germline V lookup: CDR1 MNHEY, CDR2 SVGEGT. CDR3 length equals 14 residues. This CDR3 is CASAPGPNYNEQFF. The CDR3, as DNA: TGTGCCAGCGCTCCGGGACCCAACTACAATGAGCAGTTCTTC.

With respect to this clonotype: This sequence is one base from a far larger clone and is likely a read error. This chain links TRBV7-2 with TRBJ2-5; the match to TRBD2 covers 8 bases. The CDR3 spans 15 residues. CDR1 is SGHTA and CDR2 is FQGNSA in the germline V gene. The CDR3 loop reads CASSYQTSDQEAQYF. The CDR3 DNA follows: TGTGCCAGCAGCTATCAGACTAGCGACCAAGAGGCCCAGTACTTC.

The gene calls are TRBV19 and TRBJ1-2, with D maybe TRBD1 (6 bases). The CDR3 contains 17 residues. Trimming took 0 bases from V and 5 from J, leaving 19 bases between them. CDR1 LNHDA and CDR2 SQIVND come from the germline V gene (reference sequence). CDR3 in DNA: TGTGCCAGTAGTATAGAAACCCTGCAGGGGTGGATATATGGCTACACCTTC. This sequence encodes CASSIETLQGWIYGYTF.

This clonotype was recorded at least ten times. The chain employs TRBV28 and TRBJ2-2; 7 positions match TRBD1. The germline V gene encodes CDR1 MDHEN and CDR2 SYDVKM. The J segment lost 3 bases and the V segment lost 7 bases, leaving 14 bases of the junction unmatched. The CDR3 has 17 amino acids. The CDR3 nucleotides read TGTGCCAGCACTTCTTGGGTCAGGGGGTGGGACACCGGGGAGCTGTTTTTT. This encodes CASTSWVRGWDTGELFF.

V gene TRBV30 combines with J gene TRBJ2-5; D is uncertain. Germline assignment: CDR1 GTSNPN and CDR2 SVGIG (reference sequence). CDR3 length: 13 amino acids. V was pared by 4 bases and J by 4 bases, with 13 bases between. The CDR3 region has the DNA TGTGCCTGGAACGCTGGGTTGAGAGAGACCCAGTACTTC. Protein sequence: CAWNAGLRETQYF. Drawing the rest from reference TRBV30 and TRBJ2-5, the complete variable domain is SQTIHQWPATLVQPVGSPLSLECTVEGTSNPNLYWYRQAAGRGLQLLFYSVGIGQISSEVPQNLSASRPQDRQFILSSKKLLLSDSGFYLCAWNAGLRETQYFGPGTRLLVL.

The genes are TRBV6-2 or TRBV6-3 and TRBJ2-3; a weak D match, TRBD1 (5 bases). Germline CDR1 MNHEY, CDR2 SVGEGT. V was trimmed by 0 bases and J by 2 bases, leaving 9 bases between them. The CDR3 length is 15 residues. The CDR3 nucleotides read TGTGCCAGCAGTTACTCGGTCAGGGACACAGATACGCAGTATTTT. This codes for CASSYSVRDTDTQYF.

This clonotype was seen ten or more times. V usage is TRBV12-3 or TRBV12-4 and J usage is TRBJ1-4; 11 positions agree with TRBD1. J gave up 3 bases and V 6 bases, and 3 bases lay outside the gene matches. CDR3 length: 15 residues. DNA for the CDR3: TGTGCCAGCAGCGGACAGGGGGCGGCTAATGAAAAACTGTTTTTT. It encodes CASSGQGAANEKLFF.

V and J are TRBV11-2 and TRBJ2-1; D perhaps matches TRBD2 (6 bases). V lost 3 bases and J lost 4, with 10 bases in between. This CDR3 spans 14 amino acids. CDR1 SGHAT and CDR2 FQNNGV come from the germline V gene. The CDR3 is CASSFVGGYNEQFF. Here the CDR3 DNA reads TGTGCCAGCAGCTTCGTCGGGGGATACAATGAGCAGTTCTTC.

This clonotype has at least ten counts. The chain recombines TRBV2 with TRBJ1-3; 9 nucleotides line up with TRBD1. With 7 bases clipped from V and 3 bases from J, the junction kept 7 bases outside the gene matches. The CDR3 contains 15 residues. Germline V lookup: CDR1 SNHLY, CDR2 FYNNEI. The CDR3 reads CASIQQGAGGNTIYF. CDR3 nucleotides: TGTGCCAGCATCCAACAGGGGGCCGGTGGAAACACCATATATTTT.

This clonotype was found many times. The gene calls are TRBV12-3 or TRBV12-4 and TRBJ2-5; TRBD2 is a possible D gene (5 bases). V lost 2 bases to trimming and J lost 4 bases, with 8 bases between them. CDR3 length: 13 amino acids. CDR3 nucleotide sequence: TGTGCCAGCAGTTTAAACGAGGGAGAGACCCAGTACTTC. Translated: CASSLNEGETQYF.

This chain uses TRBV19 with TRBJ1-5; no clear D. The ends were cut back, 10 bases at V and 9 bases at J, with 16 bases in the middle. CDR1 and CDR2 (germline): LNHDA, SQIVND (reference sequence). This CDR3 is built from 12 residues. The chain's CDR3 is CATWGVGGPQHF. The CDR3 DNA reads TGTGCCACATGGGGTGTCGGTGGGCCCCAGCATTTT. The full variable domain, completed using reference TRBV19 and TRBJ1-5, is DGGITQSPKYLFRKEGQNVTLSCEQNLNHDAMYWYRQDPGQGLRLIYYSQIVNDFQKGDIAEGYSVSREKKESFPLTVTSAQKNPTAFYLCATWGVGGPQHFGDGTRLSIL.

This clonotype was seen repeatedly, ten times or more. The chain combines TRBV18 with TRBJ2-3, with a weak D call TRBD2 (5 bases). CDR3 length: 17 residues. Germline V gene lookup returns CDR1 KGHSH and CDR2 LQKENI. V gave up 0 bases and J gave up 5 bases, with 18 bases separating them. CDR3: CASSPPSGGSGGDTQYF. DNA of the CDR3: TGTGCCAGCTCACCACCGTCAGGTGGGAGTGGCGGAGATACGCAGTATTTT.

V and J are TRBV7-2 and TRBJ2-1, with TRBD2 matching 9 bases. The germline V gene encodes CDR1 SGHTA and CDR2 FQGNSA. V lost 6 bases, J lost 0 bases, and 0 bases stayed unmatched. CDR3 length: 14 amino acids. CDR3 DNA: TGTGCCAGCAGGCGGGGGGGCTCCTACAATGAGCAGTTCTTC. This encodes CASRRGGSYNEQFF.

The chain carries TRBV6-2 or TRBV6-3 and TRBJ2-2; 9 bases line up with TRBD2. V dropped 2 bases and J dropped 6; count of bases not matched to a gene: 7. Germline lookup yields CDR1 MNHEY and CDR2 SVGEGT. This CDR3 contains 16 residues. The CDR3 DNA follows: TGTGCCAGCAGTTACCGTAGCGGGAGTGGGGCCGGGGAGCTGTTTTTT. Translated, it gives CASSYRSGSGAGELFF.

In this sample, this clonotype turned up many times. This rearrangement joins TRBV28 to TRBJ1-1, with D perhaps TRBD1 (6 bases). Trimming removed 7 bases from V and 0 bases from J, with 15 bases in between. The germline V gene has CDR1 MDHEN and CDR2 SYDVKM. The CDR3 has 15 residues. The CDR3 sequence is CASNPTGTLNTEAFF. CDR3 coding DNA: TGTGCCAGCAACCCTACCGGGACACTGAACACTGAAGCTTTCTTT.

This clonotype was seen only a few times. CDR3 coding DNA: TGCAGTGCTAGTGCGGGACACTCAGATACGCAGTATTTT. It yields the protein CSASAGHSDTQYF. The rearrangement joins TRBV20-1 to TRBJ2-3; D is perhaps TRBD1 or TRBD2 (6 bases each). V was trimmed by 3 bases and J by 4 bases, leaving 11 bases between them. The germline V gene has CDR1 DFQATT and CDR2 SNEGSKA (reference sequence). The CDR3 consists of 13 residues.

Many counts were recorded for this clonotype. The chain employs TRBV12-3 or TRBV12-4 and TRBJ1-1; 10 bases line up with TRBD1. This CDR3 has 13 amino acids. The ends lost 7 bases at V and 10 bases at J; junction bases unmatched: 9. CDR3 nucleotide sequence: TGTGCCAGCATCCTGACAGGGGGCTCAGGAGCTTTCTTT. This translates into CASILTGGSGAFF.

This clonotype was detected ten times or more. This sequence joins TRBV30 and TRBJ2-7, with 8 bases fitting TRBD2. From germline, CDR1 is GTSNPN and CDR2 SVGIG (reference sequence). This CDR3 is 16 amino acids long. V was clipped by 4 bases and J by 7 bases; unmatched bases: 18. CDR3 sequence (DNA): TGTGCCTGGAATCGGGAGGGAGGGGGTTACTACGAGGAGCAGTACGTC. It is translated as CAWNREGGGYYEEQYV.

On this clonotype: Since the CDR3 does not end with the conserved phenylalanine or tryptophan, this likely comes from a read error. The limits of the CDR3 on the DNA are not certain, so only TCRdb's listed CDR3 is given. The chain recombines TRBV7-9 with TRBJ1-2; the D call TRBD1 from the table was never checked on the DNA. Ends included, the CDR3 has 9 residues. Germline CDR1 is SEHNR and CDR2 is FQNEAQ (reference sequence). The CDR3 loop is CASSSRNRG.

Details on this clonotype: Sequence at one end of the junction differs from germline and may be a read error. This chain connects TRBV6-2 or TRBV6-3 to TRBJ2-1; 14 nucleotides line up with TRBD2. The CDR3 covers 19 residues. The V gene's germline CDR1 is MNHEY and CDR2 SVGEGT. Here the CDR3 reads CAGSYSKPGTSGSYNEQFF. The CDR3 coding sequence is TGTGCCGGCAGTTACTCCAAGCCCGGGACTAGCGGGAGCTACAATGAGCAGTTCTTC.

This clonotype was seen only a few times. The chain employs TRBV9 and TRBJ2-6; D may correspond to TRBD1 or TRBD2 (6 bases each). Trimming took 3 bases from V and 2 from J, leaving 15 bases between them. This CDR3 contains 17 residues. CDR1 is SGDLS, CDR2 YYNGEE, per germline. The CDR3 region is CASSARWGATGANVLTF. The CDR3 DNA is TGTGCCAGCAGCGCCCGGTGGGGGGCGACTGGGGCCAACGTCCTGACTTTC.

The chain uses TRBV11-3 and TRBJ1-3; 8 nucleotides agree with TRBD1. Germline-derived CDR1 and CDR2 are SGHNT and YENEEA. The junction had 5 bases not matched to a gene; V was cut back by 2 bases and J by 2 bases. The CDR3 covers 16 residues. The CDR3 DNA reads TGTGCCAGCAGCTTATACTCACAGGGGGCTGGAAACACCATATATTTT. Its translation is CASSLYSQGAGNTIYF.

This clonotype has ten or more counts. The V call is TRBV29-1, the J call TRBJ2-1; 7 nucleotides align to TRBD2. Germline V gene lookup returns CDR1 SQVTM and CDR2 ANQGSEA. The CDR3 runs 14 residues. V lost 7 bases, J lost 6 bases, and 12 bases stayed unmatched. The CDR3: CSALTIAGGNEQFF. CDR3 nucleotide sequence: TGCAGCGCCCTTACTATAGCGGGTGGCAATGAGCAGTTCTTC.